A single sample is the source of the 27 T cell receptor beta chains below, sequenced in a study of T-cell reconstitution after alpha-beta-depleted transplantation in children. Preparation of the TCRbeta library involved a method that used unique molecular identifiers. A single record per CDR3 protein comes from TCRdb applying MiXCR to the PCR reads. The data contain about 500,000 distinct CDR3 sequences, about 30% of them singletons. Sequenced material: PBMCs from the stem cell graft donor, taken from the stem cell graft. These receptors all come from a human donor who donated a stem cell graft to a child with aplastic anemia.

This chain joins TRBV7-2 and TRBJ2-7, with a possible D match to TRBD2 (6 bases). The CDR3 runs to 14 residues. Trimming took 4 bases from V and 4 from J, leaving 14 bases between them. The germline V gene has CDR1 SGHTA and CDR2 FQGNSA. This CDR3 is CASSSRTSRYEQYV. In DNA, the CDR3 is TGTGCCAGCAGCTCACGTACTAGCCGGTACGAGCAGTACGTC.

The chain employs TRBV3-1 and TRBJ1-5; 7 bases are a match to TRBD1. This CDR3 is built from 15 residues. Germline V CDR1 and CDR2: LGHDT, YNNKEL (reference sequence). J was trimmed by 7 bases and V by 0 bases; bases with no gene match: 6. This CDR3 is CASSQDLGGRQPQHF. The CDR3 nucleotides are TGTGCCAGCAGCCAAGACCTAGGGGGCCGGCAGCCCCAGCATTTT.

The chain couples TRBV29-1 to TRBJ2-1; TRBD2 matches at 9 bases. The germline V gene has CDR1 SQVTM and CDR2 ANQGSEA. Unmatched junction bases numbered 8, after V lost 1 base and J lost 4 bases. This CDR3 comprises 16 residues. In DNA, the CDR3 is TGCAGCGTTGAAGGCGCTAGCGGGAATGTGTACAATGAGCAGTTCTTC. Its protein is CSVEGASGNVYNEQFF.

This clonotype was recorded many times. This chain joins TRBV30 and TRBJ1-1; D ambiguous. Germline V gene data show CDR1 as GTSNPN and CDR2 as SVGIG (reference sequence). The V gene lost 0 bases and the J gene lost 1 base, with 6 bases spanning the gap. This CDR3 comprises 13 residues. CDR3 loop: CAWSVQENTEAFF. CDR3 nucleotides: TGTGCCTGGAGTGTGCAAGAGAACACTGAAGCTTTCTTT.

In DNA, the CDR3 is TGTGCCAGCAGCTTAGCGGGGGCTAGCGGGAGGATCGGTACGCAGTATTTT. This gives the protein CASSLAGASGRIGTQYF. J is TRBJ2-3 and V is TRBV7-2, with TRBD2 identical over 11 bases. This CDR3 is built from 17 residues. V lost 0 bases, J lost 8 bases, and 10 bases stayed unmatched. CDR1 and CDR2 (germline): SGHTA, FQGNSA.

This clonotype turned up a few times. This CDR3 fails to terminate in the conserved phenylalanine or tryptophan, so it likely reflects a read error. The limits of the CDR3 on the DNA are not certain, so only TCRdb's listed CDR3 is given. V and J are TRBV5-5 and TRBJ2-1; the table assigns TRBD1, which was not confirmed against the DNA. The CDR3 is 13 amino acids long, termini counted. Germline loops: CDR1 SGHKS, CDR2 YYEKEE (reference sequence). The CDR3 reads CASSLARGTGLFS.

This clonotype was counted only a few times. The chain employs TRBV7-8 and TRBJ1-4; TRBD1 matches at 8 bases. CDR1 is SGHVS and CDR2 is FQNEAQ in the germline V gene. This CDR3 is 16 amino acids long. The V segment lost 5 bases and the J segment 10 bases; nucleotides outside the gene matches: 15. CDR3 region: CASSRDRGGGGGKLFF. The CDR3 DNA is TGTGCCAGCAGCAGAGACAGGGGAGGGGGTGGTGGAAAACTGTTTTTT.

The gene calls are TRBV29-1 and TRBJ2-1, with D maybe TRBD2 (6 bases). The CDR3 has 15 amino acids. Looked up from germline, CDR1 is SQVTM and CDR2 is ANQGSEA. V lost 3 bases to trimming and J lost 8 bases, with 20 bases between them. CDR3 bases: TGCAGCGTTGAGGAAGGGGCCCAGCGGGTGGATGAGCAGTTCTTC. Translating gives CSVEEGAQRVDEQFF.

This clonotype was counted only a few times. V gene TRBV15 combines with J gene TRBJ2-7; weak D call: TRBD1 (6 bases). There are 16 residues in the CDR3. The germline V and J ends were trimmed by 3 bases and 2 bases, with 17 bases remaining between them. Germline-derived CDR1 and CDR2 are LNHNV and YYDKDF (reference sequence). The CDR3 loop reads CATSRTGLGGTYEQYF. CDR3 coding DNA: TGTGCCACCAGCAGGACAGGCCTAGGGGGTACCTACGAGCAGTACTTC.

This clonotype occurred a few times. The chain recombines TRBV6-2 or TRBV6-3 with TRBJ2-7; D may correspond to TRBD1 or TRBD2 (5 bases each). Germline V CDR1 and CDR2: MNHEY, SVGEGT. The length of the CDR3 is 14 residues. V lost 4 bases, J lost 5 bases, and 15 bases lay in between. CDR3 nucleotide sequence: TGTGCCAGCAGTTCCACCCGGGACGTACACGAGCAGTACTTC. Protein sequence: CASSSTRDVHEQYF.

The CDR3 protein is CASSLGGTTHTYNEQFF. The CDR3 nucleotides read TGTGCCAGCAGCTTAGGCGGGACGACTCATACCTACAATGAGCAGTTCTTC. The J gene is TRBJ2-1, the V gene TRBV7-6; D is perhaps TRBD2 (6 bases). V was trimmed by 1 base and J by 2 bases, leaving 15 bases between them. Germline V gene data show CDR1 as SGHVS and CDR2 as FNYEAQ. The CDR3 loop spans 17 amino acids.

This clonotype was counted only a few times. CDR3 sequence: CASSHQGRHYGYTF. CDR3 in DNA: TGTGCCAGCAGCCACCAAGGAAGGCACTATGGCTACACCTTC. V is TRBV14 and J is TRBJ1-2, with unresolved D. V was clipped by 3 bases and J by 3 bases, with 11 bases between them. The germline gives CDR1 SGHDN, CDR2 FVKESK. The CDR3 has 14 amino acids.

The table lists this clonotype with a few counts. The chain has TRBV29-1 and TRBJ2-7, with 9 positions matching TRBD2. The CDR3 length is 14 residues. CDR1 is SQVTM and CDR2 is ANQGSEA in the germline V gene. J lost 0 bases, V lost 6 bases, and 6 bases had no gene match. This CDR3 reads CSVEPSGDSYEQYF. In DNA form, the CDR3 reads TGCAGCGTCGAGCCTAGCGGGGACTCCTACGAGCAGTACTTC.

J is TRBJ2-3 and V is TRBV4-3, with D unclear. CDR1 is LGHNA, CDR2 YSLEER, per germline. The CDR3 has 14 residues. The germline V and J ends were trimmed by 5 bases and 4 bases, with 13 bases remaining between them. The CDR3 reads CASSSTSNSDTQYF. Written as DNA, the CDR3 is TGCGCCAGCAGCTCCACTTCGAACTCAGATACGCAGTATTTT.

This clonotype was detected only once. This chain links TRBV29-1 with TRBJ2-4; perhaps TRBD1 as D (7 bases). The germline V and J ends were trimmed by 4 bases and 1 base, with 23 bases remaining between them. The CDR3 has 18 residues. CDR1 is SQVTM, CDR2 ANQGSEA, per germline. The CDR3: CSVVKQGGIATAKNIQYF. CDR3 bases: TGCAGCGTTGTGAAGCAGGGGGGAATTGCAACGGCCAAAAACATTCAGTACTTC.

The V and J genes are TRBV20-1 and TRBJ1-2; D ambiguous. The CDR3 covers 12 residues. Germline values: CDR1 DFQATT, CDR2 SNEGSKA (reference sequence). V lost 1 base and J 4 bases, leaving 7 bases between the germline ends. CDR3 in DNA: TGCAGTGCTAGAGGACATCTCTATGGCTACACCTTC. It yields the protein CSARGHLYGYTF.

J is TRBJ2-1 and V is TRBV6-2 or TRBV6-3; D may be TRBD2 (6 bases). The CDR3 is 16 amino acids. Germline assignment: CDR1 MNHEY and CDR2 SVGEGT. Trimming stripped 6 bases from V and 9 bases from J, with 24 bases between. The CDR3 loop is CASRPTGTRSQGEQFF. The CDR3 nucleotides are TGTGCCAGCAGGCCGACCGGGACTCGGAGCCAAGGTGAGCAGTTCTTC.

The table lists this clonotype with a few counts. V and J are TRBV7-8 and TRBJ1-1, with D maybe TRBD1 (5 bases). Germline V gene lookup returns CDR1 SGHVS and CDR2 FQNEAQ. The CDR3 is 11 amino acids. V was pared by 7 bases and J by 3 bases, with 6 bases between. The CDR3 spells CASMGHTEAFF. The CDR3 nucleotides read TGTGCCAGCATGGGGCACACTGAAGCTTTCTTT.

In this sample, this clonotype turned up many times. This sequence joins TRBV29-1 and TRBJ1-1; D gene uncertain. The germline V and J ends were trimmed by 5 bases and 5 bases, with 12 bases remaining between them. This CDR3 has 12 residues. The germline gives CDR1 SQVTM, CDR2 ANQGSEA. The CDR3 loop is CSVSLTRTEAFF. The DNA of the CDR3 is TGCAGCGTTTCTCTCACGCGGACTGAAGCTTTCTTT.

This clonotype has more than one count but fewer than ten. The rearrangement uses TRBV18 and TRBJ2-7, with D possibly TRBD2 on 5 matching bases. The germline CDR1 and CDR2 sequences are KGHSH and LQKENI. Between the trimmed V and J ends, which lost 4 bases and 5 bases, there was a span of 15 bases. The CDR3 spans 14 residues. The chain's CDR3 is CASSQGFRADEQYF. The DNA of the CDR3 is TGTGCCAGCTCACAAGGGTTTAGAGCGGACGAGCAGTACTTC.

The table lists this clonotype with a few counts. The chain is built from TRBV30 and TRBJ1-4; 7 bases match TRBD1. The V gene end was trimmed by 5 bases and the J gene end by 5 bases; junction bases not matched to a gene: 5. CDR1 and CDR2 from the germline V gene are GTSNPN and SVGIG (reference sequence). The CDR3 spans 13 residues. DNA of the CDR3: TGTGCCTGGCAACAGGGGAAAAATGAAAAACTGTTTTTT. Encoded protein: CAWQQGKNEKLFF.

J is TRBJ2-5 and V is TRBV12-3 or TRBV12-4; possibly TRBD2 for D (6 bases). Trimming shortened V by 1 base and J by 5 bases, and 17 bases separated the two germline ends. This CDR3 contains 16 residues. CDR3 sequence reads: CASSLGEDRGRETQYF. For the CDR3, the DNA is TGTGCCAGCAGTTTAGGGGAGGACCGGGGTCGGGAGACCCAGTACTTC.

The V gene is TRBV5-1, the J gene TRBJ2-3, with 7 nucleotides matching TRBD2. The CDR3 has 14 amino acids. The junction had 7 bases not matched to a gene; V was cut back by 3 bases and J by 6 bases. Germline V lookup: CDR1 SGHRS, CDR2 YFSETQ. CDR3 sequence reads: CASSSGLRLDTQYF. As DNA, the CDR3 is TGCGCCAGCAGCTCGGGACTACGCCTTGATACGCAGTATTTT.

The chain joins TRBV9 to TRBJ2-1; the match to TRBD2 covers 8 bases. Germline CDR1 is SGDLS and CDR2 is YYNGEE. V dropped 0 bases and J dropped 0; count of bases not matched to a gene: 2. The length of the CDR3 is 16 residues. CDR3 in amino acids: CASSVDLAGSYNEQFF. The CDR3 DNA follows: TGTGCCAGCAGCGTAGACCTAGCGGGCTCCTACAATGAGCAGTTCTTC. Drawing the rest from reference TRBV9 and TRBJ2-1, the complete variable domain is DSGVTQTPKHLITATGQRVTLRCSPRSGDLSVYWYQQSLDQGLQFLIQYYNGEERAKGNILERFSAQQFPDLHSELNLSSLELGDSALYFCASSVDLAGSYNEQFFGPGTRLTVL.

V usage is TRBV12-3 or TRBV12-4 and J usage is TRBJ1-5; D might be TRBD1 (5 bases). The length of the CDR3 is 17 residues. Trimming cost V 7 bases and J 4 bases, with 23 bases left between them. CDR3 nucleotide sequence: TGTGCCAGCACCCTAATGGGATCGGGACGCTTAAATCAGCCCCAGCATTTT. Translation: CASTLMGSGRLNQPQHF.

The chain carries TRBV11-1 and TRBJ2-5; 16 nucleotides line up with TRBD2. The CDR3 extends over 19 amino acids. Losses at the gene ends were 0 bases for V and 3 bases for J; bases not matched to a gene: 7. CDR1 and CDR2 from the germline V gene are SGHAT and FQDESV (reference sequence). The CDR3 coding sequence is TGTGCCAGCAGCTTAGCCTACGGGACTAGCGGGAGGGCAGAAGAGACCCAGTACTTC. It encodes CASSLAYGTSGRAEETQYF.

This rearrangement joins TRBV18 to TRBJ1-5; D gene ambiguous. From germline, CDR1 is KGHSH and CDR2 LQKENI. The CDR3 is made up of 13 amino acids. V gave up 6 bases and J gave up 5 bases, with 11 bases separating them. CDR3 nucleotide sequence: TGTGCCAGCTCTGGGCGGCAGGATCAGCCCCAGCATTTT. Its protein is CASSGRQDQPQHF.